The 3 T cell receptor beta chains in this list originate from one sample, sequenced in a study of T-cell memory formation after mild COVID-19. TCRdb independently ran MiXCR on the 5' RACE reads; one entry per CDR3 protein. The data show approximately 430,000 distinct CDR3 sequences, about a quarter seen once. The material sequenced was PBMCs or a T cell subset sorted from them (not recorded which). All receptors come from an adult woman who had mild COVID-19 (a few samples of this study predate the infection). Cell type and time point are not known.

Only a few counts were recorded for this clonotype. The chain joins TRBV24-1 to TRBJ2-1; 10 positions agree with TRBD2. This CDR3 is built from 16 residues. V shed 4 bases, J shed 4 bases, and the junction held 6 bases outside the gene matches. Per the germline V gene, CDR1 is KGHDR and CDR2 is SFDVKD. The CDR3 bases are TGTGCCACCAGTGAACCCGGGACTAGCGCTTACAATGAGCAGTTCTTC. This gives the protein CATSEPGTSAYNEQFF.

This clonotype was recorded a few times. The chain recombines TRBV29-1 with TRBJ2-3; D is ambiguous. Trimming removed 6 bases at V and 2 bases at J, with 12 bases between. The CDR3 has 13 residues. CDR1 and CDR2 from the germline V gene are SQVTM and ANQGSEA. CDR3 sequence: CSVTIDTTDTQYF. As DNA, the CDR3 is TGCAGCGTCACCATCGACACCACAGATACGCAGTATTTT.

The rearrangement joins TRBV6-5 to TRBJ1-1; D is possibly TRBD1 (5 bases). Germline loops: CDR1 MNHEY, CDR2 SVGAGI. The CDR3 totals 15 residues. V lost 5 bases and J 1 base, leaving 14 bases between the germline ends. CDR3 sequence (DNA): TGTGCCAGCAGTGGAACGGACATCTCGAACACTGAAGCTTTCTTT. Translating gives CASSGTDISNTEAFF.